These 12 T cell receptor beta chains were all obtained from the same sample, sequenced in a study of cytomegalovirus exposure and HLA in healthy donors. Use of 60 Vbeta and 13 Jbeta primers characterized the PCR. The repertoire was sequenced with immunoSEQ multiplex PCR; TCRdb's copy has only in-frame clones and lacks some. The data contain some 150,000 clones, roughly four fifths of them singletons. Sequencing used PBMCs. The receptor source for this set is a man aged 45-65 years in good health and CMV-seropositive.

A single count supports this clone. Other nucleotide sequences from this sample produce the same CDR3. This chain links TRBV5-6 with TRBJ2-1; 8 nucleotides agree with TRBD2. In germline, CDR1 is SGHDT, CDR2 YYEEEE. The length of the CDR3 is 15 residues. Losses at the gene ends were 3 bases for V and 4 bases for J; bases not matched to a gene: 6. CDR3 in amino acids: CASSSTGTRYNEQFF. The CDR3 region has the DNA TGTGCCAGCAGCTCCACCGGGACTAGATACAATGAGCAGTTCTTC.

This sequence joins TRBV7-2 and TRBJ1-1; D uncertain. Trimming cost V 5 bases and J 1 base, with 8 bases left between them. This CDR3 spans 13 amino acids. Looked up from germline, CDR1 is SGHTA and CDR2 is FQGNSA. The CDR3 DNA follows: TGTGCCAGCAGCACACAAGAGAACACTGAAGCTTTCTTT. Its translation: CASSTQENTEAFF.

This clone was seen a single time. The chain combines TRBV5-4 with TRBJ1-2; D not certain. The CDR3 is made up of 12 amino acids. Trimming took 4 bases from V and 5 from J, leaving 9 bases between them. The germline gives CDR1 SGHNT, CDR2 YYREEE (reference sequence). CDR3 residues: CASSLRLYGYTF. The DNA of the CDR3 is TGTGCCAGCAGCCTCAGACTGTATGGCTACACCTTC.

The chain combines TRBV9 with TRBJ2-7, with 7 bases aligning to TRBD1. Trimming at V came to 0 bases and at J to 1 base, leaving 4 bases not matched to a gene. CDR1 SGDLS and CDR2 YYNGEE come from the germline V gene. The CDR3 has 15 amino acids. CDR3 sequence reads: CASSVDPQGSYEQYF. The CDR3 DNA sequence: TGTGCCAGCAGCGTAGACCCACAGGGGTCCTACGAGCAGTACTTC.

V is TRBV28 and J is TRBJ2-7, with 12 bases lining up with TRBD2. CDR1 MDHEN and CDR2 SYDVKM come from the germline V gene. The CDR3 is 14 residues long. Unmatched junction bases numbered 1, after V lost 6 bases and J lost 1 base. CDR3: CASRTSGGSYEQYF. Written as DNA, the CDR3 is TGTGCCAGCAGAACTAGCGGGGGGTCCTACGAGCAGTACTTC.

In its sample, this clone was seen a few times. The CDR3 nucleotides read TGTGCCGTGGCGGGCGGATGGATGAACACTGAAGCTTTCTTT. It yields the protein CAVAGGWMNTEAFF. The rearrangement joins TRBV5-4 to TRBJ1-1; D not certain. V shed 10 bases and J shed 0 bases, with 16 bases lying between them. Germline-derived CDR1 and CDR2 are SGHNT and YYREEE (reference sequence). The CDR3 spans 14 residues.

This clone was counted a few times. The CDR3 protein is CASSLLGEPSYEQYF. The CDR3 DNA reads TGCGCCAGCAGCCTATTGGGCGAGCCCTCCTACGAGCAGTACTTC. The chain carries TRBV4-3 and TRBJ2-7; D is uncertain. Per germline, CDR1 LGHNA and CDR2 YSLEER. CDR3 length: 15 amino acids. V lost 4 bases and J lost 0, with 13 bases in between.

V gene TRBV28 combines with J gene TRBJ2-1, with 8 positions matching TRBD2. This CDR3 comprises 15 residues. Trimming removed 1 base from V and 9 bases from J; junction bases left unmatched: 8. Germline V gives CDR1 MDHEN, CDR2 SYDVKM. As DNA, the CDR3 is TGTGCCAGCAGTTTATCGGGAGGGCCACGGAGTGAGCAGTTCTTC. Translation gives CASSLSGGPRSEQFF.

The rearrangement links TRBV29-1 to TRBJ2-3; 9 bases are shared with TRBD2. The CDR3 contains 14 residues. Per the germline V gene, CDR1 is SQVTM and CDR2 is ANQGSEA. J was trimmed by 9 bases and V by 6 bases; bases with no gene match: 13. In DNA form, the CDR3 reads TGCAGCGTACAACGTGGGGGCGGGAGGGGCACGCAGTATTTT. As protein: CSVQRGGGRGTQYF.

The chain joins TRBV5-6 to TRBJ1-1; tentatively, D is TRBD1 (5 bases). The germline gives CDR1 SGHDT, CDR2 YYEEEE. V was pared by 4 bases and J by 0 bases, with 16 bases between. The length of the CDR3 is 16 residues. In DNA, the CDR3 is TGTGCCAGCAGCGCAAACACAGGAGCTATGAACACTGAAGCTTTCTTT. Translating it yields CASSANTGAMNTEAFF. The variable domain in full, completed from reference TRBV5-6 and TRBJ1-1, reads DAGVTQSPTHLIKTRGQQVTLRCSPKSGHDTVSWYQQALGQGPQFIFQYYEEEERQRGNFPDRFSGHQFPNYSSELNVNALLLGDSALYLCASSANTGAMNTEAFFGQGTRLTVV.

The chain uses TRBV7-2 and TRBJ2-5; TRBD1 aligns across 8 bases. V was clipped by 1 base and J by 5 bases; unmatched bases: 9. The CDR3 loop spans 16 amino acids. CDR1 and CDR2 from the germline V gene are SGHTA and FQGNSA. The CDR3 coding sequence is TGTGCCAGCAGCTTAGTTCGGGACAGGACAGGGGAGACCCAGTACTTC. This codes for CASSLVRDRTGETQYF.

This clone was detected once. The genes are TRBV27 and TRBJ2-1; D may be TRBD2 (6 bases). CDR3 size: 14 residues. The V end lost 2 bases, the J end lost 3 bases, and 8 bases lay between the germline ends. Germline V CDR1 and CDR2: MNHEY, SMNVEV (reference sequence). CDR3 in amino acids: CASSLDGSYNEQFF. CDR3 coding DNA: TGTGCCAGCAGTTTAGACGGGAGCTACAATGAGCAGTTCTTC.